This T cell receptor beta chain originates from a study of identical twins. Study-wide points: Low generation-probability sequences were in excess among twin-shared out-of-frame alpha sequences. There were fewer insertions in abundant cord blood beta clonotypes, but memory repertoires showed no such pattern.

TCRdb passed the 5' RACE reads through MiXCR, listing each CDR3 protein once. The profile shows roughly 1.6 million distinct CDR3 sequences, under 35% of them singletons. Worth noting for this clonotype: The antigen remains unidentified.

This clonotype was sampled from a newborn girl in good health. Specimen: cord blood.

The CDR3 bases are TGTGCCAGCACCTTAACTCGGACAGGGGGACACACCATATATTTT. This codes for CASTLTRTGGHTIYF. V and J are TRBV12-3 or TRBV12-4 and TRBJ1-3; TRBD1 matches 10 bases. There are 15 residues in the CDR3. The J segment lost 8 bases and the V segment lost 7 bases, leaving 11 bases of the junction unmatched.